The TCR beta chain under discussion was sequenced for a study of blood T cell repertoires in COVID-19. Turning to the study itself: Acute-phase and convalescent COVID-19 samples originated in the United States, Italy and Spain. Sources were T cells, B-cell-depleted T cells, or PBMCs; the material itself was cDNA or gDNA.

As originally analysed: For nucleated cells, counts were estimated from reference gene primer amplification. Libraries were prepared by immunoSEQ multiplex PCR; TCRdb keeps only in-frame clonotypes and omits some of them. The V and J calls and the clone size are those of that table, but D and trimming were determined from the DNA. The top ten clones hold 3.5% to 4.5% of a sample with about 160,000 clones, about nine tenths of them seen once. Trimming removed 2 bases at V and 4 bases at J, with 3 bases between. The CDR3 totals 11 residues. Sequencing input: peripheral blood. The chain links TRBV23-1 to TRBJ2-7, with D uncertain. TRBV23-1 carries the ORF label, with uncertain function. The source of this sequence is a woman in her sixties with active or convalescent COVID-19. The CDR3 nucleotides are TGCGCCAGCAGTCAACCTTACGAGCAGTACTTC. Encoded protein: CASSQPYEQYF.